The 32 T cell receptor beta chains given below trace back to one sample, sequenced in a study of OX40 agonist ivuxolimab in advanced cancers. Clones were read by immunoSEQ multiplex PCR, and TCRdb kept only the in-frame ones, dropping some. The sample yields about 18,000 clones, approximately 85% seen once. The starting material was CD4+ or CD8+ T cells sorted from blood, obtained in a trial of the OX40 agonist ivuxolimab. These receptors were obtained from an adult with an advanced solid tumor such as melanoma, head and neck, liver or kidney cancer.

The chain is built from TRBV28 and TRBJ2-7; 8 bases fit TRBD1. Germline V gene sequence: CDR1 MDHEN, CDR2 SYDVKM. This CDR3 has 12 amino acids. Unmatched junction bases numbered 1, after V lost 4 bases and J lost 5 bases. The CDR3: CASSSTGDEQYF. In DNA form, the CDR3 reads TGTGCCAGCAGTTCGACAGGGGACGAGCAGTACTTC.

This clone was counted at least ten times. The chain links TRBV2 to TRBJ2-7; D is uncertain. Germline CDR1 is SNHLY and CDR2 is FYNNEI. V lost 6 bases, J lost 4 bases, and 7 bases lay in between. There are 11 residues in the CDR3. For the CDR3, the DNA is TGTGCCAGCAGGGGAACGTACGAGCAGTACTTC. Protein product: CASRGTYEQYF.

This chain's CDR3 is CASSQDPGTGGQPQHF. The DNA of the CDR3 is TGCGCCAGCAGCCAAGATCCCGGGACAGGGGGTCAGCCCCAGCATTTT. The rearrangement links TRBV4-1 to TRBJ1-5; 11 bases match TRBD1. Losses at the gene ends were 0 bases for V and 6 bases for J; bases not matched to a gene: 4. The CDR3 totals 16 residues. CDR1 and CDR2 (germline): MGHRA, YSYEKL.

The chain employs TRBV7-8 and TRBJ1-5; no reliable D call. CDR1 and CDR2 from the germline V gene are SGHVS and FQNEAQ. Trimming cost V 1 base and J 7 bases, with 11 bases left between them. This CDR3 has 14 amino acids. CDR3 nucleotides: TGTGCCAGCAGCTTAGTTGGGGAAGGGCAGCCCCAGCATTTT. Residues: CASSLVGEGQPQHF. Full variable domain (remainder filled in from reference TRBV7-8 and TRBJ1-5): GAGVSQSPRYKVAKRGQDVALRCDPISGHVSLFWYQQALGQGPEFLTYFQNEAQLDKSGLPSDRFFAERPEGSVSTLKIQRTQQEDSAVYLCASSLVGEGQPQHFGDGTRLSIL.

V usage is TRBV4-1 and J usage is TRBJ2-3; TRBD2 matches at 9 bases. Germline V gene data show CDR1 as MGHRA and CDR2 as YSYEKL. J was trimmed by 3 bases and V by 3 bases; bases with no gene match: 10. This CDR3 spans 17 amino acids. The CDR3: CASSHSVGRGGTDTQYF. CDR3 nucleotides: TGCGCCAGCAGCCACTCCGTGGGGCGGGGGGGAACAGATACGCAGTATTTT.

The J gene is TRBJ2-1, the V gene TRBV7-9, with 10 positions matching TRBD2. The V segment lost 5 bases and the J segment 3 bases; nucleotides outside the gene matches: 7. Germline V CDR1 and CDR2: SEHNR, FQNEAQ (reference sequence). This CDR3 has 16 residues. CDR3 amino acids: CASSASSGSGYNEQFF. The CDR3 DNA is TGTGCCAGCAGCGCCTCTAGCGGGAGCGGCTACAATGAGCAGTTCTTC.

In its sample, this clone ranks as medium-sized (0.01 to 0.1%). The rearrangement uses TRBV7-6 and TRBJ2-1; D remains ambiguous. CDR1 and CDR2 from the germline V gene are SGHVS and FNYEAQ. V lost 0 bases and J 3 bases, leaving 6 bases between the germline ends. The CDR3 is made up of 14 amino acids. The chain's CDR3 is CASSLANNYNEQFF. The CDR3 DNA reads as TGTGCCAGCAGCTTAGCGAATAACTACAATGAGCAGTTCTTC.

The chain combines TRBV9 with TRBJ2-7; D is perhaps TRBD2 (5 bases). Germline V CDR1 and CDR2: SGDLS, YYNGEE. The V end lost 0 bases, the J end lost 3 bases, and 10 bases lay between the germline ends. There are 14 residues in the CDR3. The CDR3 sequence: CASSVGVGDYEQYF. Written as DNA, the CDR3 is TGTGCCAGCAGCGTAGGTGTCGGGGACTACGAGCAGTACTTC.

V gene TRBV2 combines with J gene TRBJ2-1, with 8 bases that match TRBD1. The CDR3 loop spans 15 amino acids. CDR1 and CDR2 from the germline V gene are SNHLY and FYNNEI. The V and J ends lost 4 bases and 2 bases, in that order; junction bases with no gene match: 4. DNA for the CDR3: TGTGCCAGCAGTGCAGGGACAGGAGCCTACAATGAGCAGTTCTTC. It codes for CASSAGTGAYNEQFF.

The chain employs TRBV25-1 and TRBJ1-4; D unclear. Germline CDR1 reads MGHDK; CDR2 reads SYGVNS. The CDR3 consists of 11 residues. V was trimmed by 1 base and J by 8 bases, leaving 2 bases between them. CDR3 sequence reads: CASSEWEKLFF. CDR3 sequence (DNA): TGTGCCAGCAGTGAATGGGAAAAACTGTTTTTT. The full variable domain, its missing parts supplied by reference TRBV25-1 and TRBJ1-4, is EADIYQTPRYLVIGTGKKITLECSQTMGHDKMYWYQQDPGMELHLIHYSYGVNSTEKGDLSSESTVSRIRTEHFPLTLESARPSHTSQYLCASSEWEKLFFGSGTQLSVL.

The chain links TRBV11-2 to TRBJ2-3; D is perhaps TRBD1 or TRBD2 (5 bases each). The germline V gene has CDR1 SGHAT and CDR2 FQNNGV. V lost 5 bases and J 9 bases, leaving 21 bases between the germline ends. The CDR3 has 15 residues. CDR3 sequence: CASSPPLGARETQYF. CDR3 bases: TGTGCCAGCAGCCCCCCTCTCGGGGCCCGGGAAACGCAGTATTTT.

The chain carries TRBV4-1 and TRBJ2-7; maybe TRBD2 (6 bases). Germline V gene sequence: CDR1 MGHRA, CDR2 YSYEKL. This CDR3 is 13 amino acids long. The V end was cut by 4 bases, the J end by 2 bases, with 9 bases between. The CDR3 reads CASSPGGTYEQYF. CDR3 DNA sequence: TGCGCCAGCAGCCCCGGGGGAACCTACGAGCAGTACTTC.

This clone was detected only a few times. The rearrangement uses TRBV6-5 and TRBJ2-3; the D is unclear. Germline V gene lookup returns CDR1 MNHEY and CDR2 SVGAGI. The V end was cut by 3 bases, the J end by 4 bases, with 11 bases between. This CDR3 is 14 amino acids long. This CDR3 reads CASSYGLVADTQYF. The DNA for the CDR3 is TGTGCCAGCAGTTATGGCCTTGTAGCAGATACGCAGTATTTT.

The chain couples TRBV29-1 to TRBJ2-1, with D possibly called TRBD1 or TRBD2 (5 bases each). V was cut by 7 bases and J by 5 bases, with 15 bases left in between. Per germline, CDR1 SQVTM and CDR2 ANQGSEA. CDR3 size: 13 residues. CDR3 coding DNA: TGCAGCGCGAAGGGACCGACGAACAATGAGCAGTTCTTC. Translation gives CSAKGPTNNEQFF.

J is TRBJ2-5 and V is TRBV6-5, with 12 bases fitting TRBD2. CDR3 length: 14 amino acids. The V segment lost 5 bases and the J segment 5 bases; nucleotides outside the gene matches: 3. The germline V gene has CDR1 MNHEY and CDR2 SVGAGI. Here the CDR3 reads CASSTLAGGETQYF. CDR3 bases: TGTGCCAGCAGTACCCTAGCGGGGGGGGAGACCCAGTACTTC.

The CDR3 nucleotides read TGTGCCACCAGCACGGAGCAGGGGGCGAGAGGGTCCTACAATGAGCAGTTCTTC. Translation: CATSTEQGARGSYNEQFF. The genes are TRBV15 and TRBJ2-1; TRBD1 aligns across 8 bases. Trimming took 4 bases from V and 1 from J; bases not matched to a gene: 12. Germline CDR1 LNHNV, CDR2 YYDKDF (reference sequence). CDR3 length: 18 amino acids.

This chain connects TRBV7-9 to TRBJ2-7, with D hard to call. With 1 base removed from V and 0 bases from J, the gap between germline ends came to 7 bases. Germline values: CDR1 SEHNR, CDR2 FQNEAQ (reference sequence). The CDR3 sequence is 14 residues long. CDR3 nucleotide sequence: TGTGCCAGCAGCTTAGTCGGCAGCTCCTACGAGCAGTACTTC. Protein sequence: CASSLVGSSYEQYF.

The sample holds one count of this clone. This sequence joins TRBV7-9 and TRBJ2-1; D is ambiguous. This CDR3 comprises 11 residues. Trimming stripped 6 bases from V and 7 bases from J, with 7 bases between. Germline V lookup: CDR1 SEHNR, CDR2 FQNEAQ (reference sequence). For the CDR3, the DNA is TGTGCCAGCAGGGTTGGAAATGAGCAGTTCTTC. Encoded protein: CASRVGNEQFF.

The chain links TRBV2 to TRBJ2-7; D possibly corresponds to TRBD2 (6 bases). CDR1 is SNHLY and CDR2 is FYNNEI in the germline V gene. CDR3 length: 15 residues. V lost 6 bases to trimming and J lost 0 bases, with 15 bases between them. DNA of the CDR3: TGTGCCAGCAGAACCGGGACTCTAAGCTCCTACGAGCAGTACTTC. This translates into CASRTGTLSSYEQYF.

The rearrangement joins TRBV30 to TRBJ2-3; weak D call: TRBD2 (5 bases). Germline V gene sequence: CDR1 GTSNPN, CDR2 SVGIG (reference sequence). Trimming shortened V by 3 bases and J by 3 bases, and 7 bases separated the two germline ends. There are 12 residues in the CDR3. The CDR3 DNA reads as TGTGCCTGGAGACTAGAAACAGATACGCAGTATTTT. It is translated as CAWRLETDTQYF.

The rearrangement uses TRBV4-1 and TRBJ2-1; TRBD2 matches at 7 bases. This CDR3 is 16 amino acids long. CDR1 and CDR2 from the germline V gene are MGHRA and YSYEKL. V shed 0 bases, J shed 4 bases, and the junction held 6 bases outside the gene matches. This CDR3 reads CASSQEAGERYNEQFF. In nucleotides, the CDR3 is TGCGCCAGCAGCCAAGAGGCGGGGGAACGGTACAATGAGCAGTTCTTC.

This clone appeared once. The chain is built from TRBV5-4 and TRBJ2-2, with a tentative D call TRBD2 (5 bases). Looked up from germline, CDR1 is SGHNT and CDR2 is YYREEE (reference sequence). Between the trimmed V and J ends, which lost 3 bases and 4 bases, there was a span of 13 bases. The CDR3 length is 15 residues. CDR3 sequence reads: CASSSQYGGTGELFF. For the CDR3, the DNA is TGTGCCAGCAGCTCCCAGTATGGAGGCACCGGGGAGCTGTTTTTT.

V and J are TRBV7-9 and TRBJ1-5, with 11 positions matching TRBD1. CDR1 is SEHNR, CDR2 FQNEAQ, per germline (reference sequence). The CDR3 is 16 amino acids. Germline trimming cut 5 bases from V and 4 bases from J; bases unmatched to any gene: 7. The CDR3 DNA reads TGTGCCAGCAGCGATCTGGACAGGGGGCAGAATCAGCCCCAGCATTTT. The encoded protein is CASSDLDRGQNQPQHF.

The chain has TRBV5-6 and TRBJ1-1, with TRBD1 as a possible D gene (6 bases). V shed 3 bases and J shed 5 bases, with 14 bases lying between them. The CDR3 is made up of 14 amino acids. The germline CDR1 and CDR2 sequences are SGHDT and YYEEEE. This CDR3 reads CASSSQGGLTEAFF. The CDR3 DNA reads as TGTGCCAGCAGCTCCCAAGGGGGGCTAACTGAAGCTTTCTTT.

The chain carries TRBV6-4 and TRBJ2-1; a weak D match, TRBD2 (6 bases). The length of the CDR3 is 16 residues. Trimming took off 2 bases at V and 3 bases at J, with 14 bases between the two ends. CDR1 is MRHNA, CDR2 SNTAGT, per germline. The CDR3, as DNA: TGTGCCAGCAGTGACACCCGACTAGGGGACTACAATGAGCAGTTCTTC. Its translation: CASSDTRLGDYNEQFF.

This clone showed up just once. V usage is TRBV11-3 and J usage is TRBJ2-7, with D unresolved. The CDR3 sequence is 12 residues long. V gave up 1 base and J gave up 3 bases, with 4 bases separating them. Per the germline V gene, CDR1 is SGHNT and CDR2 is YENEEA. The CDR3 nucleotides are TGTGCCAGCAGCTTAGCTTACTACGAGCAGTACTTC. Amino acids: CASSLAYYEQYF.

V usage is TRBV28 and J usage is TRBJ2-3; 8 bases match TRBD2. The V segment lost 7 bases and the J segment 3 bases; nucleotides outside the gene matches: 12. Germline loops: CDR1 MDHEN, CDR2 SYDVKM. The CDR3 extends over 16 amino acids. CDR3 region: CASTEGREGITDTQYF. The CDR3 DNA follows: TGTGCCAGCACGGAAGGACGGGAGGGGATAACAGATACGCAGTATTTT.

This chain uses TRBV5-6 with TRBJ2-7, with D possibly matching TRBD2 (5 bases). Trimming shortened V by 2 bases and J by 2 bases, and 8 bases separated the two germline ends. There are 13 residues in the CDR3. Per germline, CDR1 SGHDT and CDR2 YYEEEE. CDR3 amino acids: CASSFFSAYEQYF. As DNA, the CDR3 is TGTGCCAGCAGCTTTTTTAGCGCCTACGAGCAGTACTTC.

The CDR3 protein is CASSLVGGGGTGELFF. DNA for the CDR3: TGTGCCAGCAGCTTAGTTGGGGGCGGAGGCACCGGGGAGCTGTTTTTT. This chain connects TRBV7-6 to TRBJ2-2; tentatively, D is TRBD1 (6 bases). Germline values: CDR1 SGHVS, CDR2 FNYEAQ. V was trimmed by 1 base and J by 4 bases, leaving 13 bases between them. The CDR3 runs to 16 residues.

V is TRBV7-2 and J is TRBJ1-5, with D perhaps matching TRBD1 (5 bases). V was shortened by 1 base and J by 7 bases, with 11 bases between the two germline ends. The germline V gene has CDR1 SGHTA and CDR2 FQGNSA. The CDR3 is 14 residues long. Here the CDR3 DNA reads TGTGCCAGCAGCTTAGGGGGGTCGGGCCAGCCCCAGCATTTT. This gives the protein CASSLGGSGQPQHF.

The rearrangement uses TRBV5-4 and TRBJ1-1; D is uncertain. The CDR3 runs 13 residues. Germline loops: CDR1 SGHNT, CDR2 YYREEE (reference sequence). Between the trimmed V and J ends, which lost 1 base and 4 bases, there was a span of 8 bases. In DNA form, the CDR3 reads TGTGCCAGCAGCTTGAAAGGGAGCACTGAAGCTTTCTTT. It encodes CASSLKGSTEAFF.

This chain joins TRBV6-4 and TRBJ2-3; D might be TRBD2 (6 bases). The CDR3 totals 16 residues. V was cut by 0 bases and J by 2 bases, with 12 bases left in between. Germline CDR1 MRHNA, CDR2 SNTAGT. The CDR3 spells CASSDSGGGSTDTQYF. CDR3 DNA: TGTGCCAGCAGTGACTCTGGGGGAGGCTCCACAGATACGCAGTATTTT.